The clone carrying this T cell receptor beta chain was detected a few times. This sample is drawn from a study of blood T cell repertoires in COVID-19. Study summary: Samples of COVID-19 (acute and convalescent) were obtained from the United States, Italy and Spain.

Per the original methods: The assay estimated nucleated cells by amplifying reference gene primers. Some clones are missing from TCRdb's copy, which holds only in-frame ones; the method was immunoSEQ multiplex PCR. V and J calls and clone size follow that table, whereas D and trimming were derived from the DNA. The sample yields approximately 85,000 clones, about 90% seen once. The sequence derives from a woman aged 50 to 60 with active or convalescent COVID-19. The sequencing sample was made of peripheral blood.

CDR3 DNA: TGTGCCAGCAGGGACAAAGGCCAGCCCCAGCATTTT. It codes for CASRDKGQPQHF. V usage is TRBV7-9 and J usage is TRBJ1-5, with a weak D call TRBD1 (5 bases). CDR1 is SEHNR, CDR2 FQNEAQ, per germline (reference sequence). The CDR3 extends over 12 amino acids. V lost 6 bases and J lost 7, with 10 bases in between.